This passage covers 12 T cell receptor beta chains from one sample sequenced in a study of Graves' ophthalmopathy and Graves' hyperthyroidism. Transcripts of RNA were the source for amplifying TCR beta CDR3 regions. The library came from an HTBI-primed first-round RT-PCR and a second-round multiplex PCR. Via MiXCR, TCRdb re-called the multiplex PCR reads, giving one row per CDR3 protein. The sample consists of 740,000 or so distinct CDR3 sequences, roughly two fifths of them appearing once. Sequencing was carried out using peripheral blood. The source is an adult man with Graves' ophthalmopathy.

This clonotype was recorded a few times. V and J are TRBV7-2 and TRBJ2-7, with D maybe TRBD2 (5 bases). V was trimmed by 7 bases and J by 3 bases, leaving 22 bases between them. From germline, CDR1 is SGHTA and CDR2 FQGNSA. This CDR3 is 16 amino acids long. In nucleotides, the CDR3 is TGTGCCAGCATCCTAAGGATCGGGGTGGCGGTCTACGAGCAGTACTTC. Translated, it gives CASILRIGVAVYEQYF. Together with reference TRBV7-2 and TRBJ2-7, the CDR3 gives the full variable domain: GAGVSQSPSNKVTEKGKDVELRCDPISGHTALYWYRQSLGQGLEFLIYFQGNSAPDKSGLPSDRFSAERTGGSVSTLTIQRTQQEDSAVYLCASILRIGVAVYEQYFGPGTRLTVT.

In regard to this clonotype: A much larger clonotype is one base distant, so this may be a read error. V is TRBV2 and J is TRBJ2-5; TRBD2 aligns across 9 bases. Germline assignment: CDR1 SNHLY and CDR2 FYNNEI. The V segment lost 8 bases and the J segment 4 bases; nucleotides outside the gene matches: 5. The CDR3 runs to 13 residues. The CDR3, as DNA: TGTGCCAGCGGGTCTAGCGGGATAGAGACCCAGTACTTC. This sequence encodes CASGSSGIETQYF.

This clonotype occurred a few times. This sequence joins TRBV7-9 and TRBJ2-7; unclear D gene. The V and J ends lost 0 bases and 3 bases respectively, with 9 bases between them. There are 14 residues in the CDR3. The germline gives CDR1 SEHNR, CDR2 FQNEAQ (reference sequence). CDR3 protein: CASSLARYRYEQYF. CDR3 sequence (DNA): TGTGCCAGCAGCTTAGCGCGTTACCGCTACGAGCAGTACTTC.

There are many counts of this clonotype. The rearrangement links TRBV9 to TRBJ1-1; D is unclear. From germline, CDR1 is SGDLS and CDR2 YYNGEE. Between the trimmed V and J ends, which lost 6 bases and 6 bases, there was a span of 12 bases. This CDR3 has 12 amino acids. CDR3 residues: CASTGYGAEAFF. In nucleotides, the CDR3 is TGTGCCAGCACCGGCTATGGGGCTGAAGCTTTCTTT.

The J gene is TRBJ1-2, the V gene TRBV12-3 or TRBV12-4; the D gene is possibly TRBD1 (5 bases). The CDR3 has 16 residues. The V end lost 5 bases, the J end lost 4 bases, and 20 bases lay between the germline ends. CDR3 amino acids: CASSPRQSGVGYGYTF. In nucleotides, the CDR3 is TGTGCCAGCAGTCCCCGGCAGTCGGGGGTCGGCTATGGCTACACCTTC.

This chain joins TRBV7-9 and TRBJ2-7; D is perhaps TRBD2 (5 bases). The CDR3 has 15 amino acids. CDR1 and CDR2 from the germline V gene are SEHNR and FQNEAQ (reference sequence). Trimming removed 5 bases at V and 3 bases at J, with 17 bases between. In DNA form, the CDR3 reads TGTGCCAGCAGCCGAAGCGGCGGTCCAAGCTACGAGCAGTACTTC. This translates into CASSRSGGPSYEQYF.

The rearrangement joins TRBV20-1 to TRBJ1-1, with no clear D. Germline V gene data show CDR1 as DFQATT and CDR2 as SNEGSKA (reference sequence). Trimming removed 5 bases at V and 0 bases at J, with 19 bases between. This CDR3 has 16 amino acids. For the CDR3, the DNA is TGCAGTGCTTCCCCGCGACCGAATACTATGAACACTGAAGCTTTCTTT. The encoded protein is CSASPRPNTMNTEAFF.

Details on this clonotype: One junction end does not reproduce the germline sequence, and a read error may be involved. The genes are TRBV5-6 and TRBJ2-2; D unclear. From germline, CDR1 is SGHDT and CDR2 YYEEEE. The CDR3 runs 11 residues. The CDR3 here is CANSWTGELFF. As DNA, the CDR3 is TGTGCCAACAGCTGGACCGGGGAGCTGTTTTTT. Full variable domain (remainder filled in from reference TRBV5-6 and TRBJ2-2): DAGVTQSPTHLIKTRGQQVTLRCSPKSGHDTVSWYQQALGQGPQFIFQYYEEEERQRGNFPDRFSGHQFPNYSSELNVNALLLGDSALYLCANSWTGELFFGEGSRLTVL.

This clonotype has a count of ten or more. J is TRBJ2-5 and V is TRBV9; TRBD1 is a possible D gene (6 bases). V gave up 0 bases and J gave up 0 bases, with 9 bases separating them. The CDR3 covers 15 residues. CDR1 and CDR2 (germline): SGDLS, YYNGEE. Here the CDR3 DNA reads TGTGCCAGCAGCGTAGGTGAGGGGGACCAAGAGACCCAGTACTTC. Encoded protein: CASSVGEGDQETQYF.

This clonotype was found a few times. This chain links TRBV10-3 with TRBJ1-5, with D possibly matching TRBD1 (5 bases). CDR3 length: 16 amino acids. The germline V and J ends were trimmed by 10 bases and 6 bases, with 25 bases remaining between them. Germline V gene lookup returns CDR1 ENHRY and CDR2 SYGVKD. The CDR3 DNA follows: TGTGCCAGCAAACGAACAATACAGGCTAGGGGTCAGCCCCAGCATTTT. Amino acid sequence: CASKRTIQARGQPQHF.

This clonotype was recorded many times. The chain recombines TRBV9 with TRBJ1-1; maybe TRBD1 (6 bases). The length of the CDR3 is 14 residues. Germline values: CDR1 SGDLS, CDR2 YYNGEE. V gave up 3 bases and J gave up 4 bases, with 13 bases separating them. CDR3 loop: CASSAAGVVTEAFF. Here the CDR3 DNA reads TGTGCCAGCAGCGCCGCAGGGGTTGTCACTGAAGCTTTCTTT. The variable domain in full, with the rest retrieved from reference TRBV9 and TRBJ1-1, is DSGVTQTPKHLITATGQRVTLRCSPRSGDLSVYWYQQSLDQGLQFLIQYYNGEERAKGNILERFSAQQFPDLHSELNLSSLELGDSALYFCASSAAGVVTEAFFGQGTRLTVV.

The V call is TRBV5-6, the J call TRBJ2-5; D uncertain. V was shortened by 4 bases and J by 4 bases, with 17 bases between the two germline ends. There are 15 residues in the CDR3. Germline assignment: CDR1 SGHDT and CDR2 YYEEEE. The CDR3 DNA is TGTGCCAGCAGCCCCCCTTTGGTCCCGCGAGAGACCCAGTACTTC. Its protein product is CASSPPLVPRETQYF.